Shown below are 24 T cell receptor beta chains from a single sample sequenced in a study of T cell responses to AZD1222 COVID-19 vaccine. Here immunoSEQ multiplex PCR was the method, and the copy in TCRdb shows in-frame clones only, minus some. The data hold 100,000 to 150,000 clones, with 88% observed a single time. This sample comprised peripheral blood, obtained on day 0 of MenACWY control vaccination. These receptors were collected from an adult in good health.

This sequence joins TRBV6-1 and TRBJ2-3; TRBD2 matches 8 bases. This CDR3 comprises 16 residues. After removal of 0 bases from V and 2 bases from J, the junction contained 4 bases not matched to a gene. CDR1 and CDR2 (germline): MNHNS, SASEGT. The CDR3 bases are TGTGCCAGCAGTGAAGCCGCAGCGGGAGACACAGATACGCAGTATTTT. Its translation: CASSEAAAGDTDTQYF.

The V gene is TRBV28, the J gene TRBJ1-1; 7 bases fit TRBD1. Germline lookup yields CDR1 MDHEN and CDR2 SYDVKM. The J segment lost 4 bases and the V segment lost 4 bases, leaving 9 bases of the junction unmatched. The CDR3 contains 15 residues. CDR3 nucleotide sequence: TGTGCCAGCAGTTCGCCGACAGGGTTAACCACTGAAGCTTTCTTT. Protein: CASSSPTGLTTEAFF. The full variable domain, with the rest looked up from reference TRBV28 and TRBJ1-1, is DVKVTQSSRYLVKRTGEKVFLECVQDMDHENMFWYRQDPGLGLRLIYFSYDVKMKEKGDIPEGYSVSREKKERFSLILESASTNQTSMYLCASSSPTGLTTEAFFGQGTRLTVV.

This clone appeared a few times. The chain joins TRBV7-2 to TRBJ1-1; no reliable D call. This CDR3 has 13 amino acids. Germline V gene lookup returns CDR1 SGHTA and CDR2 FQGNSA. V dropped 2 bases and J dropped 0 bases, with 4 bases sitting between them. Here the CDR3 DNA reads TGTGCCAGCAGCTTAAGGATGAACACTGAAGCTTTCTTT. Residues: CASSLRMNTEAFF.

V is TRBV6-5 and J is TRBJ2-2; 8 nucleotides agree with TRBD1. In germline, CDR1 is MNHEY, CDR2 SVGAGI. After removal of 6 bases from V and 6 bases from J, the junction contained 6 bases not matched to a gene. This CDR3 has 14 residues. The CDR3 loop is CASRRTGSAGELFF. CDR3 DNA: TGTGCCAGCAGACGGACAGGGTCCGCCGGGGAGCTGTTTTTT.

The V gene is TRBV27, the J gene TRBJ2-7, with 7 bases fitting TRBD2. CDR1 MNHEY and CDR2 SMNVEV come from the germline V gene (reference sequence). The junction had 5 bases not matched to a gene; V was cut back by 2 bases and J by 1 base. This CDR3 is built from 15 residues. The CDR3 here is CASSLHFSGSYEQYF. The CDR3 DNA reads TGTGCCAGCAGTTTACACTTTAGCGGGTCCTACGAGCAGTACTTC.

The V gene is TRBV12-3 or TRBV12-4, the J gene TRBJ2-1, with no clear D. The CDR3 runs 13 residues. V lost 8 bases, J lost 0 bases, and 8 bases lay in between. DNA of the CDR3: TGTGCCAGCGTCGGGTTCTCCTACAATGAGCAGTTCTTC. Its translation: CASVGFSYNEQFF.

The chain is built from TRBV15 and TRBJ2-7; TRBD1 agrees at 9 bases. The germline CDR1 and CDR2 sequences are LNHNV and YYDKDF (reference sequence). This CDR3 has 16 amino acids. V was pared by 1 base and J by 3 bases, with 7 bases of the junction left unmatched. The CDR3 loop is CATSRGMTGGNYEQYF. CDR3 coding DNA: TGTGCCACCAGCAGAGGAATGACAGGGGGGAACTACGAGCAGTACTTC.

The gene calls are TRBV6-5 and TRBJ2-2; TRBD1 is a possible D gene (6 bases). The germline V and J ends were trimmed by 6 bases and 3 bases, with 8 bases remaining between them. The CDR3 covers 13 residues. Germline V gene lookup returns CDR1 MNHEY and CDR2 SVGAGI. This chain's CDR3 is CASRPGDTGELFF. CDR3 in DNA: TGTGCCAGCAGACCAGGGGACACCGGGGAGCTGTTTTTT.

The V call is TRBV2, the J call TRBJ1-5, with D uncertain. Trimming pared 4 bases from V and 4 bases from J, leaving 11 bases between. The germline V gene has CDR1 SNHLY and CDR2 FYNNEI. The CDR3 loop spans 14 amino acids. The DNA of the CDR3 is TGTGCCAGCAGTGTAGATTGGGAGAATCAGCCCCAGCATTTT. This sequence encodes CASSVDWENQPQHF.

V is TRBV4-2 and J is TRBJ1-4; 9 bases agree with TRBD1. The germline V gene encodes CDR1 LGHNA and CDR2 YNFKEQ. This CDR3 spans 16 amino acids. V was pared by 3 bases and J by 8 bases, with 10 bases of the junction left unmatched. The CDR3 reads CASSQGLTGGYEKLFF. CDR3 DNA: TGTGCCAGCAGCCAGGGGTTGACAGGGGGATACGAAAAACTGTTTTTT.

This clone was observed a handful of times. The rearrangement uses TRBV28 and TRBJ1-6, with 7 bases identical to TRBD1. The CDR3 loop spans 15 amino acids. J was trimmed by 9 bases and V by 7 bases; bases with no gene match: 12. Germline V gives CDR1 MDHEN, CDR2 SYDVKM. CDR3 DNA sequence: TGTGCCAGCAAAGACAGGGTGGTTCTGGTTTCACCCCTCCACTTT. It specifies CASKDRVVLVSPLHF.

The chain uses TRBV19 and TRBJ2-7, with 9 bases that match TRBD2. Germline CDR1 LNHDA, CDR2 SQIVND (reference sequence). CDR3 size: 16 residues. The trim removed 5 bases at V and 0 bases at J, leaving 8 bases unmatched. CDR3: CASSLGLAGLSYEQYF. The CDR3 DNA sequence: TGTGCCAGTAGTCTTGGGCTAGCGGGACTCTCCTACGAGCAGTACTTC.

The V gene is TRBV15, the J gene TRBJ2-3; D not certain. V dropped 0 bases and J dropped 2 bases, with 15 bases sitting between them. Germline V gene data show CDR1 as LNHNV and CDR2 as YYDKDF (reference sequence). CDR3 length: 17 amino acids. Here the CDR3 reads CATSRDYWSENTDTQYF. The CDR3 bases are TGTGCCACCAGCAGAGATTACTGGAGCGAGAACACAGATACGCAGTATTTT.

This chain links TRBV6-6 with TRBJ1-2, with 7 bases lining up with TRBD1. The CDR3 is made up of 12 amino acids. The V segment lost 5 bases and the J segment 7 bases; nucleotides outside the gene matches: 4. Germline V lookup: CDR1 MNHNY, CDR2 SVGAGI (reference sequence). CDR3 protein: CASSEGAGGYTF. The CDR3 DNA reads as TGTGCCAGCAGTGAGGGGGCCGGTGGCTACACCTTC.

The chain recombines TRBV28 with TRBJ2-1, with D perhaps matching TRBD1 (6 bases). Germline V lookup: CDR1 MDHEN, CDR2 SYDVKM. CDR3 size: 14 residues. V was clipped by 4 bases and J by 7 bases, with 14 bases between them. The CDR3 sequence: CASSSKQGKNEQFF. CDR3 DNA sequence: TGTGCCAGCAGTTCGAAACAGGGTAAGAATGAGCAGTTCTTC.

The rearrangement joins TRBV27 to TRBJ1-5; D is unresolved. The CDR3 runs 16 residues. CDR1 MNHEY and CDR2 SMNVEV come from the germline V gene (reference sequence). Trimming took 3 bases from V and 5 from J, leaving 17 bases between them. The CDR3 bases are TGTGCCAGCAGTTTTTCACCGGGCCCTCCCGATCAGCCCCAGCATTTT. Protein sequence: CASSFSPGPPDQPQHF.

V is TRBV5-1 and J is TRBJ1-2; D call uncertain. From germline, CDR1 is SGHRS and CDR2 YFSETQ. The CDR3 runs 14 residues. The V and J ends lost 0 bases and 2 bases respectively, with 8 bases between them. The CDR3 region is CASSLEGMNYGYTF. CDR3 in DNA: TGCGCCAGCAGCTTGGAAGGAATGAACTATGGCTACACCTTC.

V usage is TRBV9 and J usage is TRBJ2-3, with 8 bases that match TRBD1. The length of the CDR3 is 18 residues. CDR1 is SGDLS, CDR2 YYNGEE, per germline. V lost 3 bases, J lost 3 bases, and 15 bases stayed unmatched. Here the CDR3 DNA reads TGTGCCAGCAGCGAGGCAGGGACAGGCCGCGTACCAACAGATACGCAGTATTTT. Translation gives CASSEAGTGRVPTDTQYF.

This chain connects TRBV27 to TRBJ2-2, with unresolved D. Per germline, CDR1 MNHEY and CDR2 SMNVEV (reference sequence). V shed 4 bases and J shed 4 bases, with 4 bases lying between them. The CDR3 runs to 12 residues. In DNA, the CDR3 is TGTGCCAGCAGTTCATTCACCGGGGAGCTGTTTTTT. Amino acid sequence: CASSSFTGELFF.

The genes are TRBV19 and TRBJ2-1; D not resolved. Germline CDR1 LNHDA, CDR2 SQIVND (reference sequence). V was trimmed by 7 bases and J by 10 bases, leaving 14 bases between them. The CDR3 is 12 residues long. CDR3 loop: CASMGFFGEQFF. The CDR3 coding sequence is TGTGCCAGTATGGGCTTTTTCGGCGAGCAGTTCTTC.

V gene TRBV4-1 combines with J gene TRBJ2-4; the D is unclear. The CDR3 covers 15 residues. V was shortened by 4 bases and J by 0 bases, with 10 bases between the two germline ends. In germline, CDR1 is MGHRA, CDR2 YSYEKL. The CDR3 bases are TGCGCCAGCAGCCGATCGACATTAGCCAAAAACATTCAGTACTTC. Protein: CASSRSTLAKNIQYF.

The chain links TRBV6-4 to TRBJ2-5, with 7 positions matching TRBD1. The CDR3 runs to 13 residues. The V segment lost 5 bases and the J segment 7 bases; nucleotides outside the gene matches: 7. Germline V CDR1 and CDR2: MRHNA, SNTAGT. CDR3 in amino acids: CASSITGDGTQYF. CDR3 sequence (DNA): TGTGCCAGCAGTATAACAGGGGACGGGACCCAGTACTTC.

This chain connects TRBV5-1 to TRBJ2-7; 8 bases match TRBD2. This CDR3 has 14 residues. Germline CDR1 and CDR2: SGHRS and YFSETQ. J lost 1 base, V lost 7 bases, and 7 bases had no gene match. This CDR3 reads CASGDLAGSYEQYF. The DNA for the CDR3 is TGCGCCAGCGGAGATCTAGCGGGTTCCTACGAGCAGTACTTC. The variable domain in full, with the rest retrieved from reference TRBV5-1 and TRBJ2-7, is KAGVTQTPRYLIKTRGQQVTLSCSPISGHRSVSWYQQTPGQGLQFLFEYFSETQRNKGNFPGRFSGRQFSNSRSEMNVSTLELGDSALYLCASGDLAGSYEQYFGPGTRLTVT.

The gene calls are TRBV10-3 and TRBJ2-3; D not resolved. The CDR3 contains 14 residues. Germline CDR1 reads ENHRY; CDR2 reads SYGVKD. Trimming removed 0 bases at V and 4 bases at J, with 8 bases between. The CDR3 nucleotides are TGTGCCATCAGTGAGTCTTACGTTGCAGATACGCAGTATTTT. Encoded protein: CAISESYVADTQYF.